This T cell receptor (beta chain) was identified during a study of blood T cells in healthy people across ages. General study results and limits: The long-lived group displayed more naive CD4+ cells, plus higher diversity, than the aged donors did.

Alongside a J-beta primer mix, a sample-barcoded 5' primer served in a second PCR lasting roughly 7 to 11 cycles. Using its own MiXCR run on the 5' RACE reads, TCRdb lists one record per CDR3 protein. The sample holds approximately 580,000 distinct CDR3 sequences, nearly 25% seen once. Worth noting for this clonotype: The antigen is undetermined.

CDR3 length equals 16 residues. V gave up 1 base and J gave up 4 bases, with 15 bases separating them. Germline values: CDR1 MGHRA, CDR2 YSYEKL. A further study also used this sample, focusing on T cells of mothers and their children.

This sequence joins TRBV4-1 and TRBJ2-3, with D perhaps being TRBD1 or TRBD2 (5 bases each). Specimen: blood. The sequence was collected from a boy under 18 in good health. In nucleotides, the CDR3 is TGCGCCAGCAGCCAAGGGGGGAAGGGTCGCGCAGATACGCAGTATTTT. It is translated as CASSQGGKGRADTQYF.